This section outlines one T cell receptor beta chain sequence together with its context. TCRdb's copy holds only in-frame clones and misses some; the assay was immunoSEQ multiplex PCR. Found here are 55,000 to 65,000 clones, around 80% of them singletons; the top ten hold 2% to 2.5%. The record originates from a study of OX40 agonist ivuxolimab in advanced cancers. CDR3 length equals 17 residues. Trimming removed 3 bases from V and 6 bases from J; junction bases left unmatched: 15. Germline CDR1 is SGHTS and CDR2 is YDEGEE. The V call is TRBV5-8, the J call TRBJ2-1, with 7 bases identical to TRBD2. The sequences come from CD4+ or CD8+ T cells sorted from blood, collected in a trial of the OX40 agonist ivuxolimab. This clonotype was sampled from an adult with an advanced solid tumor such as melanoma, head and neck, liver or kidney cancer. The CDR3 protein is CASSSALRPSGTNEQFF. The CDR3 DNA reads as TGTGCCAGCAGCTCGGCCCTCCGCCCCAGCGGGACCAATGAGCAGTTCTTC.